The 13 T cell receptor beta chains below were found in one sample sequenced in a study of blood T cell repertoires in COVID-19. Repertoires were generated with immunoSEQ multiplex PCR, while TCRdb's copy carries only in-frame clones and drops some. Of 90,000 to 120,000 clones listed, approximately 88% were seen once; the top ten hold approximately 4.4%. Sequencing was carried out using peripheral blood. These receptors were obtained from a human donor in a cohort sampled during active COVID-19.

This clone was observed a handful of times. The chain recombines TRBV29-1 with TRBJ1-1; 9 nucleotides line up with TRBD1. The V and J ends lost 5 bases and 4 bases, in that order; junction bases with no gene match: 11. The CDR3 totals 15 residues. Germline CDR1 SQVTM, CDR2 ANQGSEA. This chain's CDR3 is CSVRGQGLLGTEAFF. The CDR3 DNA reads TGCAGCGTTCGGGGACAGGGCTTACTGGGCACTGAAGCTTTCTTT.

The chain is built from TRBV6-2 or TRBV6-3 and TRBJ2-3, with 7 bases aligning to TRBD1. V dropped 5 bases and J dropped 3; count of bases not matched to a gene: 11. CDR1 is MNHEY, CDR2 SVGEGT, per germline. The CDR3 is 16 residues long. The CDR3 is CASSRTTGVWTDTQYF. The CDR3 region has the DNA TGTGCCAGCAGTCGAACTACAGGGGTTTGGACAGATACGCAGTATTTT.

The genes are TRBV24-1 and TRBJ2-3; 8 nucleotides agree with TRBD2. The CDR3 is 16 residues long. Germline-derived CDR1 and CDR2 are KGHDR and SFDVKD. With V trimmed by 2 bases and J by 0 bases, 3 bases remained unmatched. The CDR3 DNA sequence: TGTGCCACCAGTGATTATATAGCGGGGAGCACAGATACGCAGTATTTT. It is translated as CATSDYIAGSTDTQYF.

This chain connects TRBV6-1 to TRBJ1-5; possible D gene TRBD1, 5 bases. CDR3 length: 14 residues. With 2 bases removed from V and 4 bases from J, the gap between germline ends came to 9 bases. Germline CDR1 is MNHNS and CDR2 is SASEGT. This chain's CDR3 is CASSESGGNQPQHF. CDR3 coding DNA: TGTGCCAGCAGTGAATCGGGGGGAAATCAGCCCCAGCATTTT.

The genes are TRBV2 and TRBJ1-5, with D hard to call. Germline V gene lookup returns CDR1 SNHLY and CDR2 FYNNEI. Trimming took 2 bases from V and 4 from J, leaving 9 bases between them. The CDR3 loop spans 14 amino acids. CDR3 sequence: CASSERRLNQPQHF. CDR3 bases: TGTGCCAGCAGTGAAAGGCGGCTAAATCAGCCCCAGCATTTT.

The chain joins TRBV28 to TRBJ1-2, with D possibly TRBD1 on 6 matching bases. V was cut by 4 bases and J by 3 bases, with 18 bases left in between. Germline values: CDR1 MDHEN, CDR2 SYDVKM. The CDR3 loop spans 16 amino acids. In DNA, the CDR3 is TGTGCCAGCAGTTCGACCCCAGGGGCCGGTGACTATGGCTACACCTTC. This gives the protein CASSSTPGAGDYGYTF.

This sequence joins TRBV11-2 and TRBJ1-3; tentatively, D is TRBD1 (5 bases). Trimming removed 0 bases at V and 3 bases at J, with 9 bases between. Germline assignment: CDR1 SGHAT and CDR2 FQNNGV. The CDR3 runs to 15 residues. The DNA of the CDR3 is TGTGCCAGCAGCTTAGAACGGACAAGTGGAAACACCATATATTTT. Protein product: CASSLERTSGNTIYF.

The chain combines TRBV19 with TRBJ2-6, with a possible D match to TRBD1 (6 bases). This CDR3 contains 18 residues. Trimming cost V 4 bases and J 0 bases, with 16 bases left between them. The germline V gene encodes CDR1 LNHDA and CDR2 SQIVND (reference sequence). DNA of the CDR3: TGTGCCAGTAGTACTTCCGGGACATTAAGCTCTGGGGCCAACGTCCTGACTTTC. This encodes CASSTSGTLSSGANVLTF.

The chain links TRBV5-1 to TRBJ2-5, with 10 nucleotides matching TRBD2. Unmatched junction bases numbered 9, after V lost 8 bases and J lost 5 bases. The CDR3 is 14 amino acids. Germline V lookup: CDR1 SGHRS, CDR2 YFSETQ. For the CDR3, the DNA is TGCGCCAGTTGGAGCGGGAGGGCCAGCGAGACCCAGTACTTC. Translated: CASWSGRASETQYF.

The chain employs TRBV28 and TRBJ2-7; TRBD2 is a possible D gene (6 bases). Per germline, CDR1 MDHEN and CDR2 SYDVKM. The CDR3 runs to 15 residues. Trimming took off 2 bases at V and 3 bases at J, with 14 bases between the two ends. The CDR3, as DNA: TGTGCCAGCAGTTTAAGTGGGGGGTATGGCTACGAGCAGTACTTC. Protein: CASSLSGGYGYEQYF.

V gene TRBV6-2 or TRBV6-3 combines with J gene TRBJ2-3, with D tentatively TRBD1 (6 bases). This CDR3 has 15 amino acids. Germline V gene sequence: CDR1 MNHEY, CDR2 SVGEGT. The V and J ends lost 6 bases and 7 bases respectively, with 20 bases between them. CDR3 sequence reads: CASSLQGRSTNTQYF. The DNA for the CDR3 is TGTGCCAGCAGCTTACAGGGCCGTTCGACAAATACGCAGTATTTT.

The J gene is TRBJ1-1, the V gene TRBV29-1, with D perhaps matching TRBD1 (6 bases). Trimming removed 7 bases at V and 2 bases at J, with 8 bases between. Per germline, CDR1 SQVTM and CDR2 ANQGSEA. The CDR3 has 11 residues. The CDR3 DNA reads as TGCAGCGGGACAGTCAACACTGAAGCTTTCTTT. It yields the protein CSGTVNTEAFF. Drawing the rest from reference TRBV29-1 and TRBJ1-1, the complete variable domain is SAVISQKPSRDICQRGTSLTIQCQVDSQVTMMFWYRQQPGQSLTLIATANQGSEATYESGFVIDKFPISRPNLTFSTLTVSNMSPEDSSIYLCSGTVNTEAFFGQGTRLTVV.

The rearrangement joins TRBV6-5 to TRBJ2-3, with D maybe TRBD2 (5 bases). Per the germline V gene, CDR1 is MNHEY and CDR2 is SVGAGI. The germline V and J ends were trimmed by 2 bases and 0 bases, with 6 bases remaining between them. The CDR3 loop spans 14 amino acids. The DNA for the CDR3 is TGTGCCAGCAGTTACGGGGAGAGCACAGATACGCAGTATTTT. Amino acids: CASSYGESTDTQYF.